These 7 T cell receptor beta chains came from one sample sequenced in a study of blood T cell repertoires in COVID-19. Profiled with immunoSEQ multiplex PCR; TCRdb holds only in-frame clones, not every one. Counted here are just over 300,000 clones, 90% occurring once; the ten biggest clones make up 4% to 5.5%. What was sequenced was PBMCs or T cells enriched from blood (not recorded which). The receptors here all came from a young woman with acute COVID-19.

The CDR3 region has the DNA TGCGCCAGCAGCCCCCAGGGCAGCACTGAAGCTTTCTTT. It specifies CASSPQGSTEAFF. The chain has TRBV10-2 and TRBJ1-1, with TRBD1 as a possible D gene (5 bases). This CDR3 has 13 residues. Trimming pared 6 bases from V and 4 bases from J, leaving 12 bases between. Germline V lookup: CDR1 WSHSY, CDR2 SAAADI.

J is TRBJ2-5 and V is TRBV19; 8 nucleotides align to TRBD1. The CDR3 length is 18 residues. Looked up from germline, CDR1 is LNHDA and CDR2 is SQIVND (reference sequence). V trimming: 0 bases; J trimming: 0 bases; junction bases outside the gene matches: 9. CDR3 protein: CASSIDGSGTGHQETQYF. The CDR3 region has the DNA TGTGCCAGTAGTATAGATGGATCGGGGACAGGTCACCAAGAGACCCAGTACTTC.

The V gene is TRBV5-3, the J gene TRBJ1-5; 9 bases align to TRBD1. TRBV5-3 is an ORF, and what it does is uncertain. Trimming at V came to 4 bases and at J to 2 bases, leaving 16 bases not matched to a gene. The CDR3 is made up of 19 amino acids. The CDR3 sequence: CARSLVNKPDRGGNQPQHF. In nucleotides, the CDR3 is TGTGCCAGAAGCCTAGTAAACAAACCGGACAGGGGTGGCAATCAGCCCCAGCATTTT.

The chain employs TRBV13 and TRBJ2-7; 7 bases agree with TRBD1. V shed 5 bases, J shed 3 bases, and the junction held 4 bases outside the gene matches. CDR1 is PRHDT, CDR2 FYEKMQ, per germline (reference sequence). The CDR3 is 13 amino acids. CDR3 sequence (DNA): TGTGCCAGCAGCGACAGGGCCGTCTACGAGCAGTACTTC. Protein sequence: CASSDRAVYEQYF.

This chain joins TRBV19 and TRBJ2-1; D gene ambiguous. With 9 bases removed from V and 6 bases from J, the gap between germline ends came to 12 bases. There are 12 residues in the CDR3. Looked up from germline, CDR1 is LNHDA and CDR2 is SQIVND (reference sequence). DNA for the CDR3: TGTGCCAGAGGCGGCGGTCTCAATGAGCAGTTCTTC. Protein sequence: CARGGGLNEQFF.

The rearrangement joins TRBV28 to TRBJ2-2, with D maybe TRBD2 (5 bases). Per germline, CDR1 MDHEN and CDR2 SYDVKM. V lost 7 bases to trimming and J lost 1 base, with 7 bases between them. The CDR3 runs 13 residues. CDR3 coding DNA: TGTGCCAGCAACGGGAAGAACACCGGGGAGCTGTTTTTT. Its translation: CASNGKNTGELFF.

This clone was seen ten or more times. The rearrangement uses TRBV5-6 and TRBJ1-3, with no clear D. The germline V gene has CDR1 SGHDT and CDR2 YYEEEE. The CDR3 has 14 amino acids. V was trimmed by 0 bases and J by 0 bases, leaving 4 bases between them. Here the CDR3 DNA reads TGTGCCAGCAGCTTGGATCTCTCTGGAAACACCATATATTTT. It yields the protein CASSLDLSGNTIYF.